These 17 T cell receptor beta chains were all obtained from the same sample, sequenced in a study of breast tumors, draining lymph nodes, adjacent tissues. The lymph nodes were axillary draining lymph nodes from breast cancer patients. TCRdb used MiXCR to reprocess the multiplex PCR reads, holding one entry per CDR3 protein. Among some 120,000 distinct CDR3 sequences listed, 15% to 20% were seen once. Sequencing input: axillary lymph node tissue. All receptors come from a female donor with breast cancer. Some clones in this sample may be carry-over from other donors' samples.

Ten or more counts support this clonotype. The chain carries TRBV5-1 and TRBJ2-6; 8 nucleotides align to TRBD2. The V gene's germline CDR1 is SGHRS and CDR2 YFSETQ. V shed 4 bases and J 0 bases; nucleotides not matched to a gene: 0. The CDR3 is 15 amino acids. The DNA of the CDR3 is TGCGCCAGCAGCGGGACTAGCTCTGGGGCCAACGTCCTGACTTTC. Its translation is CASSGTSSGANVLTF.

On this clonotype itself: With a much larger clone just one base away, this may be a read error. The chain couples TRBV11-2 to TRBJ2-5, with 7 bases lining up with TRBD2. CDR1 is SGHAT and CDR2 is FQNNGV in the germline V gene. The CDR3 is made up of 12 amino acids. CDR3: CASSVARLAPSF. For the CDR3, the DNA is TGTGCCAGCAGCGTAGCCAGACTAGCCCCATCGTTC.

Concerning this clonotype itself: A read error is possible here, since a much larger clone lies one base away. The CDR3 carries no conserved terminal phenylalanine or tryptophan, so it likely arises from a read error. The chain uses TRBV18 and TRBJ1-2, with D possibly being TRBD1 (5 bases). The CDR3 length is 14 residues. The germline V gene has CDR1 KGHSH and CDR2 LQKENI. V was pared by 0 bases and J by 4 bases, with 9 bases between. CDR3 DNA: TGTGCCAGCTCACCACCCGGCCAGGGCTATGGCTACACCTTA. The encoded protein is CASSPPGQGYGYTL.

In the case of this clonotype: With a much larger clone just one base away, this may be a read error. The rearrangement joins TRBV5-1 to TRBJ1-3; D is uncertain. CDR1 and CDR2 from the germline V gene are SGHRS and YFSETQ. The CDR3 spans 15 residues. The CDR3 sequence: CASRGRVSAGDTIYF. CDR3 sequence (DNA): TGCGCCAGCAGGGGAAGAGTTAGCGCTGGAGACACCATATATTTT.

This clonotype was seen many times. The genes are TRBV9 and TRBJ1-2, with D possibly matching TRBD1 (5 bases). V dropped 7 bases and J dropped 6 bases, with 7 bases sitting between them. The CDR3 has 10 residues. The germline V gene encodes CDR1 SGDLS and CDR2 YYNGEE. The CDR3, as DNA: TGTGCCAGCTGGGGGGATGGCTACACCTTC. It translates to CASWGDGYTF.

In this sample, this clonotype turned up many times. This chain connects TRBV24-1 to TRBJ1-6; the D is unclear. The germline V and J ends were trimmed by 9 bases and 8 bases, with 4 bases remaining between them. The CDR3 totals 10 residues. Looked up from germline, CDR1 is KGHDR and CDR2 is SFDVKD. The CDR3 bases are TGTGCCACCTGGCATTCACCCCTCCACTTT. This translates into CATWHSPLHF.

Comments on this clonotype: A read error may be the cause here, since a much bigger clone is one base away. The chain employs TRBV3-1 and TRBJ1-3; D call uncertain. The CDR3 has 13 amino acids. Germline V gives CDR1 LGHDT, CDR2 YNNKEL (reference sequence). DNA for the CDR3: TGTGCCAGCAGCCAAGATCTCGGAAGCACCATATATTTT. This codes for CASSQDLGSTIYF. Supplemented by reference TRBV3-1 and TRBJ1-3, the full variable domain reads DTAVSQTPKYLVTQMGNDKSIKCEQNLGHDTMYWYKQDSKKFLKIMFSYNNKELIINETVPNRFSPKSPDKAHLNLHINSLELGDSAVYFCASSQDLGSTIYFGEGSWLTVV.

The V gene is TRBV27, the J gene TRBJ1-4; D unresolved. Trimming removed 6 bases from V and 3 bases from J, with 8 bases in between. Germline values: CDR1 MNHEY, CDR2 SMNVEV (reference sequence). The CDR3 has 13 residues. The CDR3 bases are TGTGCCAGCAGCCGTGCAGCTAATGAAAAACTGTTTTTT. Its translation is CASSRAANEKLFF.

This clonotype was seen at least ten times. The chain combines TRBV20-1 with TRBJ2-3; tentatively, D is TRBD2 (6 bases). The CDR3 is 15 amino acids. Germline V lookup: CDR1 DFQATT, CDR2 SNEGSKA (reference sequence). Trimming cost V 6 bases and J 1 base, with 17 bases left between them. The CDR3: CSAVLGGVGTDTQYF. In nucleotides, the CDR3 is TGCAGTGCCGTCTTGGGCGGGGTCGGCACAGATACGCAGTATTTT.

This sequence joins TRBV6-6 and TRBJ1-5; 8 bases fit TRBD1. Looked up from germline, CDR1 is MNHNY and CDR2 is SVGAGI (reference sequence). V was clipped by 5 bases and J by 0 bases; unmatched bases: 3. The CDR3 is 15 amino acids. DNA for the CDR3: TGTGCCAGCAGTAAGGGACAGGATAGCAATCAGCCCCAGCATTTT. It encodes CASSKGQDSNQPQHF.

This clonotype came up many times. The V call is TRBV7-9, the J call TRBJ1-2; 10 bases match TRBD1. Per the germline V gene, CDR1 is SEHNR and CDR2 is FQNEAQ (reference sequence). Losses at the gene ends were 5 bases for V and 8 bases for J; bases not matched to a gene: 11. The CDR3 is 15 residues long. The CDR3 DNA sequence: TGTGCCAGCAGCCCGACGACAGGGGGCGCGGGGGGCTACACCTTC. This translates into CASSPTTGGAGGYTF.

This clonotype was seen at least ten times. The genes are TRBV4-1 and TRBJ1-6; TRBD1 agrees at 9 bases. The length of the CDR3 is 17 residues. Germline values: CDR1 MGHRA, CDR2 YSYEKL. Losses at the gene ends were 4 bases for V and 8 bases for J; bases not matched to a gene: 12. The CDR3 DNA reads TGCGCCAGCAGCCGCCGACAGGGGGAGAATTTGGATTCACCCCTCCACTTT. It yields the protein CASSRRQGENLDSPLHF.

In its sample, this clonotype was seen many times. The rearrangement joins TRBV7-2 to TRBJ2-1; 9 bases fit TRBD1. There are 15 residues in the CDR3. Germline assignment: CDR1 SGHTA and CDR2 FQGNSA. V lost 2 bases to trimming and J lost 5 bases; unmatched junction nucleotides: 4. In nucleotides, the CDR3 is TGTGCCAGCAGCTTATTGGGACAGGGCCACAATGAGCAGTTCTTC. The encoded protein is CASSLLGQGHNEQFF.

This clonotype appeared many times. The chain joins TRBV7-8 to TRBJ1-3; the match to TRBD1 covers 7 bases. Germline V gene lookup returns CDR1 SGHVS and CDR2 FQNEAQ. The V gene end was trimmed by 5 bases and the J gene end by 0 bases; junction bases not matched to a gene: 13. The CDR3 contains 18 residues. CDR3 nucleotides: TGTGCCAGCAGCACTCAAAACAGGGGTAGATACTCTGGAAACACCATATATTTT. This encodes CASSTQNRGRYSGNTIYF.

This clonotype showed up many times. The CDR3, as DNA: TGTGCCAGTAGTATAACCCAAGGAGGCAATTCACCCCTCCACTTT. Its protein product is CASSITQGGNSPLHF. The chain links TRBV19 to TRBJ1-6; no clear D gene. V lost 2 bases, J lost 7 bases, and 12 bases lay in between. There are 15 residues in the CDR3. In germline, CDR1 is LNHDA, CDR2 SQIVND (reference sequence).

This clonotype was counted at least ten times. V and J are TRBV20-1 and TRBJ1-5; D gene ambiguous. Trimming took off 2 bases at V and 0 bases at J, with 8 bases between the two ends. The CDR3 length is 14 residues. CDR1 and CDR2 from the germline V gene are DFQATT and SNEGSKA (reference sequence). CDR3 sequence reads: CSARYQDSNQPQHF. DNA for the CDR3: TGCAGTGCTAGATACCAGGATAGCAATCAGCCCCAGCATTTT.

This clonotype appeared many times. The chain carries TRBV5-1 and TRBJ2-7, with 8 bases that match TRBD1. V was clipped by 4 bases and J by 5 bases; unmatched bases: 8. Germline CDR1 and CDR2: SGHRS and YFSETQ. The CDR3 sequence is 14 residues long. CDR3 residues: CASSPAGQGHEQYF. Here the CDR3 DNA reads TGCGCCAGCAGCCCGGCCGGACAGGGCCACGAGCAGTACTTC.